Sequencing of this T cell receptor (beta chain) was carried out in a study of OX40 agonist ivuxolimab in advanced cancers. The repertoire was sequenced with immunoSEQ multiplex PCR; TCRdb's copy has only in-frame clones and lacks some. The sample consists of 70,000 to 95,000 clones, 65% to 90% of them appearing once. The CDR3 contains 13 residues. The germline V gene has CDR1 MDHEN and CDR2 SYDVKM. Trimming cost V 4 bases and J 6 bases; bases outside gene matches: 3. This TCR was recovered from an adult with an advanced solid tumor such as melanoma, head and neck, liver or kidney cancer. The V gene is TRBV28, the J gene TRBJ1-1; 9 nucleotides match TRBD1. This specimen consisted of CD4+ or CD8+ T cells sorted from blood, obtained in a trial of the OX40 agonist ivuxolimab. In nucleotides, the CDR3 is TGTGCCAGCAGTTGGACAGGGGCGCCTGAAGCTTTCTTT. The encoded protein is CASSWTGAPEAFF. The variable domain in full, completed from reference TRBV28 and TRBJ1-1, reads DVKVTQSSRYLVKRTGEKVFLECVQDMDHENMFWYRQDPGLGLRLIYFSYDVKMKEKGDIPEGYSVSREKKERFSLILESASTNQTSMYLCASSWTGAPEAFFGQGTRLTVV.